The next 24 T cell receptor beta chains were all read from a single sample in a study of identical twins. TCRdb passed the 5' RACE reads through MiXCR, listing each CDR3 protein once. The sample lists some 250,000 distinct CDR3 sequences, over 9.5% occurring once. The data also belong to a second study, concerning yellow fever vaccine responses in identical twins.

The sequenced sample was memory (CD45RO+) T cells sorted from blood. These receptors were obtained from a woman in her late teens or twenties in good health.

This clonotype occurred many times. The V call is TRBV5-1, the J call TRBJ2-1; the D is unclear. This CDR3 has 15 residues. The germline V gene has CDR1 SGHRS and CDR2 YFSETQ. Trimming stripped 2 bases from V and 7 bases from J, with 16 bases between. CDR3 coding DNA: TGCGCCAGCAGCTTATCACAGCCCGGCGCAAATGAGCAGTTCTTC. Translating it yields CASSLSQPGANEQFF.

This clonotype was picked up a small number of times. The chain links TRBV7-9 to TRBJ2-6, with no clear D. Germline V lookup: CDR1 SEHNR, CDR2 FQNEAQ (reference sequence). The CDR3 is made up of 14 amino acids. The V end was cut by 10 bases, the J end by 0 bases, with 10 bases between. CDR3 sequence reads: CATKLNSGANVLTF. The CDR3 DNA reads as TGTGCCACCAAACTAAACTCTGGGGCCAACGTCCTGACTTTC.

This chain connects TRBV3-1 to TRBJ2-7, with D possibly matching TRBD1 (5 bases). V was shortened by 2 bases and J by 4 bases, with 15 bases between the two germline ends. Germline V gene sequence: CDR1 LGHDT, CDR2 YNNKEL (reference sequence). This CDR3 comprises 15 residues. The CDR3 nucleotides are TGTGCCAGCAGCCAATTAGACAGCCGGCGGTACGAGCAGTACTTC. It yields the protein CASSQLDSRRYEQYF.

V usage is TRBV5-1 and J usage is TRBJ2-7; the D gene could be TRBD1 or TRBD2 (6 bases each). The CDR3 is 14 amino acids. Germline V gene lookup returns CDR1 SGHRS and CDR2 YFSETQ. Trimming left V 0 bases short and J 7 bases short, with 14 bases between. CDR3 coding DNA: TGCGCCAGCAGCTTGGACCTAGGGGGAGGTGAGCAGTACTTC. Amino acid sequence: CASSLDLGGGEQYF.

This rearrangement joins TRBV20-1 to TRBJ2-4, with D unresolved. Germline V gene data show CDR1 as DFQATT and CDR2 as SNEGSKA (reference sequence). The CDR3 sequence is 14 residues long. V shed 5 bases and J shed 0 bases, with 11 bases lying between them. In DNA, the CDR3 is TGCAGTGCTCCCGTTACTCTAGCCAAAAACATTCAGTACTTC. Its translation is CSAPVTLAKNIQYF.

This clonotype was seen a few times. The rearrangement links TRBV12-3 or TRBV12-4 to TRBJ2-7; 7 bases line up with TRBD1. This CDR3 contains 13 residues. V dropped 6 bases and J dropped 4; count of bases not matched to a gene: 6. The CDR3 DNA follows: TGTGCCAGCAGCGTGGGACAGAATTACGAGCAGTACTTC. Translating it yields CASSVGQNYEQYF.

This clonotype was recorded a few times. The chain couples TRBV9 to TRBJ2-3; D gene uncertain. CDR1 is SGDLS and CDR2 is YYNGEE in the germline V gene. V was pared by 0 bases and J by 6 bases, with 14 bases between. The CDR3 runs to 15 residues. The CDR3: CASSVGVSRTDTQYF. The CDR3 nucleotides read TGTGCCAGCAGCGTAGGAGTGTCCCGTACCGATACGCAGTATTTT.

J is TRBJ2-7 and V is TRBV20-1, with unresolved D. Germline V gene data show CDR1 as DFQATT and CDR2 as SNEGSKA (reference sequence). V was shortened by 3 bases and J by 3 bases, with 15 bases between the two germline ends. The CDR3 is 14 amino acids. This CDR3 reads CSARLTHLNYEQYF. In DNA, the CDR3 is TGCAGTGCTAGGCTGACCCATCTAAACTACGAGCAGTACTTC.

This clonotype has only a few counts. V usage is TRBV2 and J usage is TRBJ1-1; D may be TRBD1 (5 bases). The CDR3 is 14 amino acids. The V and J ends lost 4 bases and 7 bases respectively, with 16 bases between them. In germline, CDR1 is SNHLY, CDR2 FYNNEI. The CDR3 is CASSVGGDYYEAFF. CDR3 bases: TGTGCCAGCAGTGTAGGTGGGGACTACTATGAAGCTTTCTTT.

The chain combines TRBV7-8 with TRBJ2-4, with 7 bases aligning to TRBD1. Germline loops: CDR1 SGHVS, CDR2 FQNEAQ. V shed 2 bases and J 0 bases; nucleotides not matched to a gene: 4. The CDR3 totals 16 residues. The CDR3 here is CASSLRGPLAKNIQYF. The CDR3 nucleotides read TGTGCCAGCAGCTTAAGGGGGCCCTTAGCCAAAAACATTCAGTACTTC.

This clonotype was detected a few times. The chain is built from TRBV27 and TRBJ2-1, with TRBD1 matching over 10 bases. Losses at the gene ends were 3 bases for V and 5 bases for J; bases not matched to a gene: 7. The CDR3 length is 16 residues. Germline CDR1 reads MNHEY; CDR2 reads SMNVEV (reference sequence). The CDR3, as DNA: TGTGCCAGCAGTTTTAGGGACAGGGGTCTAGACAATGAGCAGTTCTTC. Translation gives CASSFRDRGLDNEQFF.

V and J are TRBV5-1 and TRBJ2-1; D is possibly TRBD1 (6 bases). V lost 4 bases and J 10 bases, leaving 18 bases between the germline ends. The CDR3 extends over 14 amino acids. Germline values: CDR1 SGHRS, CDR2 YFSETQ. The CDR3 DNA is TGCGCCAGCAGCCCGGGACAACTGTGGGAGGAGCAGTTCTTC. Protein product: CASSPGQLWEEQFF.

This rearrangement joins TRBV12-2 to TRBJ2-7; TRBD2 is taken as the D call from the table, unchecked against the DNA. TRBV12-2 is recorded as a pseudogene. This CDR3 has 15 residues. The CDR3 bases are TGTGCAAGTCGCCGGGGAAGCGGAAAGGCCTACGAGCAGTACTTC. The encoded protein is CASRRGSGKAYEQYF.

This clonotype appeared a few times. This CDR3 reads CSVDSGSLSYEQYF. The CDR3 DNA reads TGCAGCGTTGATAGTGGGAGCCTCTCCTACGAGCAGTACTTC. The rearrangement links TRBV29-1 to TRBJ2-7; a weak D match, TRBD2 (5 bases). Trimming left V 3 bases short and J 0 bases short, with 12 bases between. Germline loops: CDR1 SQVTM, CDR2 ANQGSEA. This CDR3 has 14 amino acids.

This clonotype came up a few times. The chain recombines TRBV7-2 with TRBJ1-1; D gene uncertain. The length of the CDR3 is 13 residues. Germline V gives CDR1 SGHTA, CDR2 FQGNSA. V lost 4 bases and J 7 bases, leaving 13 bases between the germline ends. The CDR3 DNA is TGTGCCAGCAGCTCATGGACCACCAATGAAGCTTTCTTT. As protein: CASSSWTTNEAFF.

V usage is TRBV5-5 and J usage is TRBJ1-5, with D unresolved. The CDR3 totals 14 residues. CDR1 and CDR2 from the germline V gene are SGHKS and YYEKEE (reference sequence). V was cut by 4 bases and J by 2 bases, with 10 bases left in between. The CDR3 region is CASSPISGNQPQHF. CDR3 nucleotide sequence: TGTGCCAGCAGCCCTATTAGTGGCAATCAGCCCCAGCATTTT.

V usage is TRBV24-1 and J usage is TRBJ1-2; possible D gene TRBD1, 5 bases. The V end was cut by 4 bases, the J end by 4 bases, with 12 bases between. The CDR3 loop spans 14 amino acids. Germline V gene sequence: CDR1 KGHDR, CDR2 SFDVKD. CDR3 in amino acids: CATSDAGTGYGYTF. DNA for the CDR3: TGTGCCACCAGTGACGCCGGGACGGGCTATGGCTACACCTTC.

V and J are TRBV28 and TRBJ1-4; possible D gene TRBD1, 5 bases. Germline lookup yields CDR1 MDHEN and CDR2 SYDVKM. The CDR3 is 14 residues long. The V and J ends lost 7 bases and 7 bases respectively, with 16 bases between them. CDR3 sequence: CASTKAGRGEKLFF. CDR3 nucleotides: TGTGCCAGCACCAAGGCAGGGAGGGGTGAAAAACTGTTTTTT. The whole variable domain, filled in from reference TRBV28 and TRBJ1-4, reads DVKVTQSSRYLVKRTGEKVFLECVQDMDHENMFWYRQDPGLGLRLIYFSYDVKMKEKGDIPEGYSVSREKKERFSLILESASTNQTSMYLCASTKAGRGEKLFFGSGTQLSVL.

This clonotype appeared many times. The chain joins TRBV20-1 to TRBJ1-6; D gene unclear. The CDR3 covers 15 residues. Germline lookup yields CDR1 DFQATT and CDR2 SNEGSKA (reference sequence). V was cut by 0 bases and J by 0 bases, with 6 bases left in between. CDR3 in amino acids: CSAREASSYNSPLHF. CDR3 DNA: TGCAGTGCTAGAGAGGCTAGCTCCTATAATTCACCCCTCCACTTT.

This clonotype was seen ten or more times. J is TRBJ2-3 and V is TRBV11-2, with D unresolved. The CDR3 covers 15 residues. V gave up 1 base and J gave up 0 bases, with 8 bases separating them. The germline CDR1 and CDR2 sequences are SGHAT and FQNNGV. CDR3 loop: CASSLGFGSTDTQYF. As DNA, the CDR3 is TGTGCCAGCAGCTTAGGGTTCGGGAGCACAGATACGCAGTATTTT. The variable domain in full, completed from reference TRBV11-2 and TRBJ2-3, reads EAGVAQSPRYKIIEKRQSVAFWCNPISGHATLYWYQQILGQGPKLLIQFQNNGVVDDSQLPKDRFSAERLKGVDSTLKIQPAKLEDSAVYLCASSLGFGSTDTQYFGPGTRLTVL.

The chain links TRBV6-1 to TRBJ1-1; a possible D gene is TRBD1 (6 bases). V lost 4 bases and J lost 4, with 10 bases in between. Germline CDR1 reads MNHNS; CDR2 reads SASEGT. The length of the CDR3 is 13 residues. The CDR3 loop reads CASSVGGLTEAFF. The CDR3 nucleotides are TGTGCCAGCAGTGTGGGGGGCCTCACTGAAGCTTTCTTT.

This clonotype was seen only a few times. The chain uses TRBV20-1 and TRBJ2-7; possibly TRBD2 for D (6 bases). The V end lost 6 bases, the J end lost 2 bases, and 14 bases lay between the germline ends. The CDR3 totals 13 residues. Germline V gives CDR1 DFQATT, CDR2 SNEGSKA (reference sequence). In DNA, the CDR3 is TGCAGTGCCCGGGGCGGGAACCCCTACGAGCAGTACTTC. Its translation: CSARGGNPYEQYF.

This chain uses TRBV5-1 with TRBJ2-3; no definite D call. Between the trimmed V and J ends, which lost 4 bases and 6 bases, there was a span of 12 bases. In germline, CDR1 is SGHRS, CDR2 YFSETQ. The CDR3 has 13 residues. CDR3 in amino acids: CASSRGSVDTQYF. In nucleotides, the CDR3 is TGCGCCAGCAGCCGAGGCTCTGTGGATACGCAGTATTTT.

The chain has TRBV7-2 and TRBJ2-1; weak D call: TRBD2 (6 bases). The CDR3 runs 15 residues. The germline gives CDR1 SGHTA, CDR2 FQGNSA. V lost 5 bases and J 8 bases, leaving 19 bases between the germline ends. The CDR3 sequence is CASSQGGAPGHEQFF. In DNA, the CDR3 is TGTGCCAGCAGCCAAGGAGGGGCCCCTGGTCATGAGCAGTTCTTC.